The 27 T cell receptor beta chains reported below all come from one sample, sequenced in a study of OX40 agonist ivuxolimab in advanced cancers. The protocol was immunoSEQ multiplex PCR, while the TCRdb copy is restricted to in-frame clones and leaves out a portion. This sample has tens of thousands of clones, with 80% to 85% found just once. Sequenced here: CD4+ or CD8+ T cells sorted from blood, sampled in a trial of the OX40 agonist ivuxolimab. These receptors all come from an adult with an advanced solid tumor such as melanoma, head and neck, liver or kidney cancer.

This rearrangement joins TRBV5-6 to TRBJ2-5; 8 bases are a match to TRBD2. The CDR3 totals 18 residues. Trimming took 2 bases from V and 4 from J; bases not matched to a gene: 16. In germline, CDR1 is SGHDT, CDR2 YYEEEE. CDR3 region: CASSFMASGLFPPETQYF. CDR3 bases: TGTGCCAGCAGCTTTATGGCTAGCGGGCTGTTTCCTCCAGAGACCCAGTACTTC.

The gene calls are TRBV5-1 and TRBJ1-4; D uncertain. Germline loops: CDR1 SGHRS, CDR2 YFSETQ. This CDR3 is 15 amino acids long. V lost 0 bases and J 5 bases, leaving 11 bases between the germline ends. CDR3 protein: CASSLGGSSNEKLFF. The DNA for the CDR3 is TGCGCCAGCAGCTTGGGCGGGTCCTCAAATGAAAAACTGTTTTTT.

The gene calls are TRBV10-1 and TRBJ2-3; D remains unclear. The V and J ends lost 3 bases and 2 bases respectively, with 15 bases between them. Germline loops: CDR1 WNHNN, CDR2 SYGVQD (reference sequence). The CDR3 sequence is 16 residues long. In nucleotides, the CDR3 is TGCGCCAGCAGTGATCCGGTAGGTATAGACACAGATACGCAGTATTTT. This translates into CASSDPVGIDTDTQYF.

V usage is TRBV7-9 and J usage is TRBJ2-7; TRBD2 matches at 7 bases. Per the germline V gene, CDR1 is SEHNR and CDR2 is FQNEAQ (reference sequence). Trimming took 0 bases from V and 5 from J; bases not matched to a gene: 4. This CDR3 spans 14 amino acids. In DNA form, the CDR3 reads TGTGCCAGCAGCTTAGCGGGGGGGACCCACGAGCAGTACTTC. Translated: CASSLAGGTHEQYF.

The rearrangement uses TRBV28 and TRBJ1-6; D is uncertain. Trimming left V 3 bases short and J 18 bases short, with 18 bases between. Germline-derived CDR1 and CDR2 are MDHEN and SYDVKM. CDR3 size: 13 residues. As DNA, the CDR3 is TGTGCCAGCAGTTTGACTCTCAACGTTGCACCCCACTTT. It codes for CASSLTLNVAPHF.

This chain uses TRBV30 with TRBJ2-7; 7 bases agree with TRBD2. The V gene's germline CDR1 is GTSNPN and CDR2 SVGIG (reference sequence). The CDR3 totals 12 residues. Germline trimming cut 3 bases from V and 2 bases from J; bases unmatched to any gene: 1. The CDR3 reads CAWRGGAYEQYF. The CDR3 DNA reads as TGTGCCTGGAGGGGGGGGGCCTACGAGCAGTACTTC.

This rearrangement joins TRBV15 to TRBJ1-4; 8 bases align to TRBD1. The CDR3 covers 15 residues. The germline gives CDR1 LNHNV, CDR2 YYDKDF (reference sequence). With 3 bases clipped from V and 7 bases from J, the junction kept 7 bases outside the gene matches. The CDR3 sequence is CATSRSTGEGEKLFF. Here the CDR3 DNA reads TGTGCCACCAGCAGGTCGACAGGGGAGGGTGAAAAACTGTTTTTT.

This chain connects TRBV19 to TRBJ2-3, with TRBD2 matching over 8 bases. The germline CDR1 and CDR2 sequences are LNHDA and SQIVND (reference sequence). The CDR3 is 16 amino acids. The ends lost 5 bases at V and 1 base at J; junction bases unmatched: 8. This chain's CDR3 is CASSLGRREGTDTQYF. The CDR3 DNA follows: TGTGCCAGTAGTCTGGGGAGGCGGGAGGGCACAGATACGCAGTATTTT.

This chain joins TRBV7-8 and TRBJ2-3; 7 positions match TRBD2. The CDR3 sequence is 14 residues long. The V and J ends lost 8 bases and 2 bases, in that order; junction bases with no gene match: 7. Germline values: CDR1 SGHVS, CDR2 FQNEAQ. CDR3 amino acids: CASFGGSHTDTQYF. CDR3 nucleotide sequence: TGTGCCAGCTTTGGCGGGAGCCACACAGATACGCAGTATTTT.

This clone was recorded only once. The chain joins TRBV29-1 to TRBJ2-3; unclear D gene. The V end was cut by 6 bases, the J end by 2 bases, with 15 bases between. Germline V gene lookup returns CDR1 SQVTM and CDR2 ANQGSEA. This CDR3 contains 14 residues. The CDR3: CSVQRASTTDTQYF. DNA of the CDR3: TGCAGCGTCCAAAGGGCCAGTACCACAGATACGCAGTATTTT.

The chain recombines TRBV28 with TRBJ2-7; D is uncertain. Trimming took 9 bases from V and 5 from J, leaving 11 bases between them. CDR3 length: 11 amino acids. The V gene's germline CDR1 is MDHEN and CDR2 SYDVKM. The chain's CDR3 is CASAVGDEQYF. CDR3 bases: TGTGCCAGTGCTGTTGGGGACGAGCAGTACTTC. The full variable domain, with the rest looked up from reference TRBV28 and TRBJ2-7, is DVKVTQSSRYLVKRTGEKVFLECVQDMDHENMFWYRQDPGLGLRLIYFSYDVKMKEKGDIPEGYSVSREKKERFSLILESASTNQTSMYLCASAVGDEQYFGPGTRLTVT.

The CDR3 DNA reads TGTGCCAGCAGTCGCAGGGAGGTGGATGAGCAGTTCTTC. This translates into CASSRREVDEQFF. The chain recombines TRBV6-5 with TRBJ2-1; perhaps TRBD2 as D (6 bases). The germline V gene encodes CDR1 MNHEY and CDR2 SVGAGI. With 5 bases removed from V and 8 bases from J, the gap between germline ends came to 13 bases. The CDR3 is 13 residues long.

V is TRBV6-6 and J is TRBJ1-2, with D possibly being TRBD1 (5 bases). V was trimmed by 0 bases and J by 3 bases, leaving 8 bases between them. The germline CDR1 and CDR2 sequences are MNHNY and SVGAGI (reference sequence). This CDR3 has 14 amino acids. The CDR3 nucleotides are TGTGCCAGCAGTTACTCTGGGACGGACTATGGCTACACCTTC. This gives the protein CASSYSGTDYGYTF.

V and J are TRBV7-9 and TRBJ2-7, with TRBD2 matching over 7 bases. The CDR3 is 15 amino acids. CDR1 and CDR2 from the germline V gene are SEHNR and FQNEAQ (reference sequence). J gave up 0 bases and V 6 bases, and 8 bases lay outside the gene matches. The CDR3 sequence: CASRPLALSSYEQYF. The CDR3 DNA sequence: TGTGCCAGCAGACCACTAGCGCTGAGCTCCTACGAGCAGTACTTC.

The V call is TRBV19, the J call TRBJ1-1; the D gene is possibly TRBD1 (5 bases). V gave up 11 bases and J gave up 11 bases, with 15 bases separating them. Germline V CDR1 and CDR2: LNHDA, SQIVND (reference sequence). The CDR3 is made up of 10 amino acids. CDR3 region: CAVGAFGAFF. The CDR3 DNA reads TGTGCCGTTGGGGCCTTCGGGGCTTTCTTT. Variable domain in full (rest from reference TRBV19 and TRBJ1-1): DGGITQSPKYLFRKEGQNVTLSCEQNLNHDAMYWYRQDPGQGLRLIYYSQIVNDFQKGDIAEGYSVSREKKESFPLTVTSAQKNPTAFYLCAVGAFGAFFGQGTRLTVV.

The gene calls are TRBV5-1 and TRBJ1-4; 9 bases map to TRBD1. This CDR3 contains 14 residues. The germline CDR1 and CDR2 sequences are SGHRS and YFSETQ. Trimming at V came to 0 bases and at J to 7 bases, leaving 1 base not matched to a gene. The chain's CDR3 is CASSLGQGVEKLFF. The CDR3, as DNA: TGCGCCAGCAGCTTGGGACAGGGGGTTGAAAAACTGTTTTTT.

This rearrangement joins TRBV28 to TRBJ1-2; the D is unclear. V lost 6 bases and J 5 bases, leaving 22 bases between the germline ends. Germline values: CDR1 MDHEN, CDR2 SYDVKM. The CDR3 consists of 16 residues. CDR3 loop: CASSHGLESSSYGYTF. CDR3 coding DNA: TGTGCCAGCAGCCACGGGTTGGAGTCTTCGTCGTATGGCTACACCTTC.

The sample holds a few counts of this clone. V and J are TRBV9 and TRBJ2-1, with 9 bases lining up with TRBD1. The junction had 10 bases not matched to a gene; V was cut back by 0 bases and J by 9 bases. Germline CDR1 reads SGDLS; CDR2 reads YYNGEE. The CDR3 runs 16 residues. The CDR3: CASSVVWDRVGVEQFF. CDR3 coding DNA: TGTGCCAGCAGCGTAGTATGGGACAGGGTTGGAGTTGAGCAGTTCTTC.

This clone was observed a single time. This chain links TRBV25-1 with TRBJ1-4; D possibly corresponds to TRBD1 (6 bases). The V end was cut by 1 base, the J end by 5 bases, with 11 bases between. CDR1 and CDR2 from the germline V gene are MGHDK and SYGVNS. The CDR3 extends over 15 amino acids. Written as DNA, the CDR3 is TGTGCCAGCAGTGAATCCAGGGGATTCAATGAAAAACTGTTTTTT. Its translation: CASSESRGFNEKLFF.

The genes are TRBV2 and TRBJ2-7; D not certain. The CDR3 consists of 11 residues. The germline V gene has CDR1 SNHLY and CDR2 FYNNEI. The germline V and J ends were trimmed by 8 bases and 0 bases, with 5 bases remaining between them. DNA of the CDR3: TGTGCCAGCGCCCGCTCCTACGAGCAGTACGTC. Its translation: CASARSYEQYV.

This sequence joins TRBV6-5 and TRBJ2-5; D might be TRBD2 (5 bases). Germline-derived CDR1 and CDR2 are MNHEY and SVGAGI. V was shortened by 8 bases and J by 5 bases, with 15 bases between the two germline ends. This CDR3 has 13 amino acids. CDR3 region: CASGGGSQETQYF. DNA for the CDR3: TGTGCCAGCGGTGGTGGGAGTCAGGAGACCCAGTACTTC.

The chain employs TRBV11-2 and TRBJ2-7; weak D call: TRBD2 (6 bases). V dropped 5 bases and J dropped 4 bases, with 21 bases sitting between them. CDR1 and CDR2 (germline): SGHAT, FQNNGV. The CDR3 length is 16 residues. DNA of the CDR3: TGTGCCAGCAGCAACCTCAGGCCGGGGGTGGGTTACGAGCAGTACTTC. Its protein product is CASSNLRPGVGYEQYF.

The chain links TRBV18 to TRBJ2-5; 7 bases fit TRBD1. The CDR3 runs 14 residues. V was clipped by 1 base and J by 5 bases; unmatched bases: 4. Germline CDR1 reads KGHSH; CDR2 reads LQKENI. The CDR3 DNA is TGTGCCAGCTCACCACAGACAGGGCGGGAGACCCAGTACTTC. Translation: CASSPQTGRETQYF.

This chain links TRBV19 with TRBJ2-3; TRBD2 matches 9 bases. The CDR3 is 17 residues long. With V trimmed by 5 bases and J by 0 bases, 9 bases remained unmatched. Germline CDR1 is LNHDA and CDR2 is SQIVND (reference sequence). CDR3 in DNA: TGTGCCAGTAGTCGGCCTAGCGGGGCAACTAGCACAGATACGCAGTATTTT. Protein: CASSRPSGATSTDTQYF.

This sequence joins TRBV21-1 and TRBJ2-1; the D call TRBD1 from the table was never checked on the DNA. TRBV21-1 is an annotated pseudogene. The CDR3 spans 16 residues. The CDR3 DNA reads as TGTGCCAGCAGCGCCTTACAGGGCGGCTCCTACAATGAGCAGTTCTTC. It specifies CASSALQGGSYNEQFF.

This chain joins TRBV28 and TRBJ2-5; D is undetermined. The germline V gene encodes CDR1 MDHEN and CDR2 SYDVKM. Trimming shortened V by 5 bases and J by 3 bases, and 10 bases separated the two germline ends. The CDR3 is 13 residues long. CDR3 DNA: TGTGCCAGCAGTACCCGGATAGAAGAGACCCAGTACTTC. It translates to CASSTRIEETQYF.

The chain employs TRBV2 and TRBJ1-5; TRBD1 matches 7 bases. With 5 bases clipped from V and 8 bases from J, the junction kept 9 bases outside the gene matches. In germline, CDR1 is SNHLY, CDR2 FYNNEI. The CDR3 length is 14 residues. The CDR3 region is CASSTDRAPEPQHF. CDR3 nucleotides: TGTGCCAGCAGTACCGACAGGGCCCCTGAGCCCCAGCATTTT.